Listed below are T cell receptor beta chains from one sample, sequenced in a study of identical twins. MiXCR, applied by TCRdb to the 5' RACE reads, yields one record per CDR3 protein. The sample shows nearly 200,000 distinct CDR3 sequences, 15% to 20% of them seen only once. The sample was also reused in another study, on T cells expressing NK-cell markers.

Sequencing was performed on CD8+ T cells sorted from blood. These TCRs come from a woman aged 18-29 years in good health. The CDR3 runs from the conserved cysteine through the conserved F or W. Each record gives: CDR3 protein, V gene.

CDR3: CASSLAGVSIGWANVLTF
V: TRBV5-6

CDR3: CASNTPQVPETQYF
V: TRBV25-1

CDR3: CASSPEPGQGFGYTF
V: TRBV4-1

CDR3: CASSVASGGNEQYF
V: TRBV9

CDR3: CASSGSVSGIDYYEQYF
V: TRBV7-9

CDR3: CASSLGLNNQPQHF
V: TRBV5-5

CDR3: CASSSADSNQPQHF
V: TRBV12-3/TRBV12-4

CDR3: CASSPRTSGSKVDTQYF
V: TRBV7-6

CDR3: CASSLVLGSNEQFF
V: TRBV7-6

CDR3: CASSAALGNGELFF
V: TRBV9

CDR3: CATSGVTGEAFF
V: TRBV24-1

CDR3: CASSARQDLDGYTF
V: TRBV9

CDR3: CASSQESSGSYEQYF
V: TRBV4-1

CDR3: CATGFGGEQYF
V: TRBV12-5